In this sample, the clone carrying this T cell receptor (beta chain) turned up a few times. Its antigen is currently unknown. Sample barcodes and UMIs were carried by the TCR alpha and TCR beta cDNA libraries that 5'RACE generated with constant-segment primers. Via MiXCR, TCRdb re-called the 5' RACE reads, giving one row per CDR3 protein. This table has 300,000 to 350,000 distinct CDR3 sequences, just under 20% appearing once. This sample was included in a study of T-cell memory formation after mild COVID-19. The CDR3 contains 15 residues. CDR1 and CDR2 (germline): MNHEY, SVGAGI. Trimming at V came to 5 bases and at J to 5 bases, leaving 6 bases not matched to a gene. Whole-study results and caveats: Among contracting clones, CD4+ were mainly CM/EM and CD8+ enriched in EMRA.

The rearrangement uses TRBV6-5 and TRBJ2-3, with 11 positions matching TRBD2. Source material: PBMCs or a T cell subset sorted from them (not recorded which). The TCR sequence derives from a man between 18 and 35 years old who had mild COVID-19 (a few samples of this study predate the infection). Cell type and time point are not known. The CDR3 spells CASSAGTSGLDTQYF. CDR3 coding DNA: TGTGCCAGCAGTGCCGGGACTAGCGGACTAGATACGCAGTATTTT.